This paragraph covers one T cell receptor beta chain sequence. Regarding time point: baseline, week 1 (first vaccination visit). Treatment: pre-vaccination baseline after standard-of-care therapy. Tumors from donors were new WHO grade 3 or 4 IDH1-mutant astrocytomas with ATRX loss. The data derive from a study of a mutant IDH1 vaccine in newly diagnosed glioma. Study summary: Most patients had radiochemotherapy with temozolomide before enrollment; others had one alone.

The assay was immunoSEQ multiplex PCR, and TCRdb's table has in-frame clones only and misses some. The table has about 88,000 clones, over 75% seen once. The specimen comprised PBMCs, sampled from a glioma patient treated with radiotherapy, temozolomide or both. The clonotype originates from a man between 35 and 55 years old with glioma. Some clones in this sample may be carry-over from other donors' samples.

The CDR3, as DNA: TGTGCCAGCAGCCGGAGCGGGAACACCGGGGAGCTGTTTTTT. It translates to CASSRSGNTGELFF. The V gene is TRBV11-2, the J gene TRBJ2-2, with D possibly matching TRBD2 (5 bases). With 5 bases removed from V and 1 base from J, the gap between germline ends came to 8 bases. Germline CDR1 reads SGHAT; CDR2 reads FQNNGV. This CDR3 region has 14 residues.